The clone carrying this T cell receptor beta chain was counted only a few times. V lost 1 base and J lost 3, with 10 bases in between. The germline V gene encodes CDR1 GTSNPN and CDR2 SVGIG (reference sequence). The CDR3 is made up of 14 amino acids. The sample is drawn from a study of blood T cell repertoires in COVID-19. The data were produced by immunoSEQ multiplex PCR, yet TCRdb's version contains in-frame clones alone and is incomplete. The profile shows around 260,000 clones, roughly 83% of them singletons. The sample was peripheral blood. This chain uses TRBV30 with TRBJ1-5, with a tentative D call TRBD1 (5 bases). This receptor was taken from a man aged 55 to 70 who had recovered from COVID-19. Here the CDR3 DNA reads TGTGCCTGGAGTGGCCAGGGCATCAATCAGCCCCAGCATTTT. It encodes CAWSGQGINQPQHF.